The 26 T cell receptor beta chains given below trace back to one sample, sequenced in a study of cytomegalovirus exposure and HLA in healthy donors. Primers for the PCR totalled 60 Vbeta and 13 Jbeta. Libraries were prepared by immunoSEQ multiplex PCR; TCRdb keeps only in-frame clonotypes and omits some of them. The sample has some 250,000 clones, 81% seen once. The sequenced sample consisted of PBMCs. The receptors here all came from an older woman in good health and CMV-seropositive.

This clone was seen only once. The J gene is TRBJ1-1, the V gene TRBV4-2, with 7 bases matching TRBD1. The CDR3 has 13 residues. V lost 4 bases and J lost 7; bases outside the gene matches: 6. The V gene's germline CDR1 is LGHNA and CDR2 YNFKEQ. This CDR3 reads CASSRPGGGEAFF. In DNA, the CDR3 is TGTGCCAGCAGCCGTCCAGGGGGAGGTGAAGCTTTCTTT.

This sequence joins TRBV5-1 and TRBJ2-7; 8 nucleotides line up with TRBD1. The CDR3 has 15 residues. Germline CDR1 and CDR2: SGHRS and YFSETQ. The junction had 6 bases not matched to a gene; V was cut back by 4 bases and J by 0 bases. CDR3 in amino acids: CASSRPDRVSYEQYF. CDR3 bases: TGCGCCAGCAGCAGACCGGACAGGGTCTCCTACGAGCAGTACTTC.

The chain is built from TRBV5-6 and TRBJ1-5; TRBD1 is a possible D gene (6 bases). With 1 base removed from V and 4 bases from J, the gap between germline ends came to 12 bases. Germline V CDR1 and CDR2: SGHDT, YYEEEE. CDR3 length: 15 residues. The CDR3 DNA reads TGTGCCAGCAGCTTGTTTAGGGGGTCGAATCAGCCCCAGCATTTT. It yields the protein CASSLFRGSNQPQHF.

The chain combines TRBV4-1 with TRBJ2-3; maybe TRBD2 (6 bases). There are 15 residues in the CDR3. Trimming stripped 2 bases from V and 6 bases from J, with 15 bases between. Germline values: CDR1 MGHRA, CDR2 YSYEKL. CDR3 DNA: TGCGCCAGCAGCCAACCTTTGGAGGGGCTGGATACGCAGTATTTT. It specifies CASSQPLEGLDTQYF.

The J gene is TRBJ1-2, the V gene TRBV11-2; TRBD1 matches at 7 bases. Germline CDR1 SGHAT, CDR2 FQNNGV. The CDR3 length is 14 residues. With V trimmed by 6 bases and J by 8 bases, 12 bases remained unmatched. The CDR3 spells CASRQTGAPEGYTF. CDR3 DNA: TGTGCCAGCAGGCAAACAGGGGCCCCTGAGGGCTACACCTTC.

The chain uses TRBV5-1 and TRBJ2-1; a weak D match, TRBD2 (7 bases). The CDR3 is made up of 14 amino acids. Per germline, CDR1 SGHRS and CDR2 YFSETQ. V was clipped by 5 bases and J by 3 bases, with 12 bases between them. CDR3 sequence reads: CASRGGARYNEQFF. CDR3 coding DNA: TGCGCCAGCAGAGGGGGGGCGCGCTACAATGAGCAGTTCTTC.

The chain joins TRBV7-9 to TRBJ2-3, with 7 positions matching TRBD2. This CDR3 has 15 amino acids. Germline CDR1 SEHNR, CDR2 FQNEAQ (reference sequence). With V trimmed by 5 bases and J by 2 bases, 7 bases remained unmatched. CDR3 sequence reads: CASSGRVRDTDTQYF. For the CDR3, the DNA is TGTGCCAGCAGCGGGAGGGTGCGGGACACAGATACGCAGTATTTT.

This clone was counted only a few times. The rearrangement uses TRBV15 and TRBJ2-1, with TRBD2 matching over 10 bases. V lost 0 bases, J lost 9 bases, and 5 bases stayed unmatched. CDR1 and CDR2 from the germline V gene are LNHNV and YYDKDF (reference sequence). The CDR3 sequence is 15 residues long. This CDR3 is CATSRDRLAGAEQFF. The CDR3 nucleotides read TGTGCCACCAGCAGAGATAGGCTAGCGGGAGCTGAGCAGTTCTTC.

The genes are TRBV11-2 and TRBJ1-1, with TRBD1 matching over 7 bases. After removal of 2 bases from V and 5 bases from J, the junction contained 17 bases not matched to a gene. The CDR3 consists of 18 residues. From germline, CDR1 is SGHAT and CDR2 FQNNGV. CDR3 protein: CASSLYHNWDSSKTEAFF. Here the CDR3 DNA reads TGTGCCAGCAGCTTATACCACAACTGGGACAGCTCTAAGACTGAAGCTTTCTTT.

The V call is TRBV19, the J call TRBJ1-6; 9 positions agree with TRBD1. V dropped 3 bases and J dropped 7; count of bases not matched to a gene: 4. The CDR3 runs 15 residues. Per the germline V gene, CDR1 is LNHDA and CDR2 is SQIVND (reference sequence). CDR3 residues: CASSIGTGRNSPLHF. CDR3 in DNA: TGTGCCAGTAGTATCGGGACAGGGCGGAATTCACCCCTCCACTTT.

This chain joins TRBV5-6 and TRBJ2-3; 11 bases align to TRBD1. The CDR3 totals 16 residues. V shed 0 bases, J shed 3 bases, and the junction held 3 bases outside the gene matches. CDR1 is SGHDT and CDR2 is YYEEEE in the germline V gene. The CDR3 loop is CASSLAGTGGTDTQYF. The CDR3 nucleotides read TGTGCCAGCAGCTTGGCCGGGACAGGGGGTACAGATACGCAGTATTTT.

The CDR3 reads CASSFGGGPPNEQFF. In DNA form, the CDR3 reads TGTGCCAGCAGCTTTGGGGGAGGACCCCCCAATGAGCAGTTCTTC. V is TRBV11-2 and J is TRBJ2-1, with a possible D match to TRBD2 (6 bases). Trimming shortened V by 3 bases and J by 6 bases, and 15 bases separated the two germline ends. Germline assignment: CDR1 SGHAT and CDR2 FQNNGV. The CDR3 is 15 amino acids.

The CDR3 DNA follows: TGTGCCAGCAGCGGTTTCCGCTTGGACAGGGGGTTAGGCTACACCTTC. Encoded protein: CASSGFRLDRGLGYTF. The rearrangement uses TRBV9 and TRBJ1-2; 10 bases agree with TRBD1. V dropped 3 bases and J dropped 8; count of bases not matched to a gene: 13. The CDR3 spans 16 residues. CDR1 is SGDLS and CDR2 is YYNGEE in the germline V gene.

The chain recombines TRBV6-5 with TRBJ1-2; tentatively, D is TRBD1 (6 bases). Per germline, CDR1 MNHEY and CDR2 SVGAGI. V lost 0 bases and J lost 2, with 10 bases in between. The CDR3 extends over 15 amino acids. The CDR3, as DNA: TGTGCCAGCAGTTACTCCCGAACAGGGAACTATGGCTACACCTTC. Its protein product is CASSYSRTGNYGYTF.

The CDR3 loop reads CASSLAHYSNQPQHF. In DNA form, the CDR3 reads TGTGCCAGCAGTTTAGCGCATTATAGCAATCAGCCCCAGCATTTT. V usage is TRBV28 and J usage is TRBJ1-5; D not resolved. The CDR3 is 15 amino acids. CDR1 and CDR2 from the germline V gene are MDHEN and SYDVKM. V was clipped by 2 bases and J by 0 bases, with 8 bases between them.

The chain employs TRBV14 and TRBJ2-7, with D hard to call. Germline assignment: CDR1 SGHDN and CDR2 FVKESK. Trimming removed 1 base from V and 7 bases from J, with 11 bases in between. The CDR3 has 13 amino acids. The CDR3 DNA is TGTGCCAGCAGCCAAGGAAACTCTTTAGAGCAGTACTTC. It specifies CASSQGNSLEQYF.

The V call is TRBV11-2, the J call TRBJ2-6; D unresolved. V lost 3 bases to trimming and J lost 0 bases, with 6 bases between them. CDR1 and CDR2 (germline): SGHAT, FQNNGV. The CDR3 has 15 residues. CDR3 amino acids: CASSLRFSGANVLTF. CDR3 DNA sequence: TGTGCCAGCAGCTTGCGCTTCTCTGGGGCCAACGTCCTGACTTTC. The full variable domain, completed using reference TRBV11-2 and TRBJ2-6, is EAGVAQSPRYKIIEKRQSVAFWCNPISGHATLYWYQQILGQGPKLLIQFQNNGVVDDSQLPKDRFSAERLKGVDSTLKIQPAKLEDSAVYLCASSLRFSGANVLTFGAGSRLTVL.

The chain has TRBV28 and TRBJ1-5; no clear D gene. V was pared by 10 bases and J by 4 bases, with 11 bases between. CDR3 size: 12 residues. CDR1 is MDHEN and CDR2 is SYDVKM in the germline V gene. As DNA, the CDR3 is TGTGCCACCAATCCGGGGAATCAGCCCCAGCATTTT. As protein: CATNPGNQPQHF.

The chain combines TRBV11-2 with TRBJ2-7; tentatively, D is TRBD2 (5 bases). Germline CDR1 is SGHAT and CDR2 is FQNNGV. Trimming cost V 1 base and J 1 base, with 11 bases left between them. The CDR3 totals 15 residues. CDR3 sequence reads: CASSLGEYTSYEQYF. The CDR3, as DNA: TGTGCCAGCAGCTTAGGGGAGTATACTTCCTACGAGCAGTACTTC.

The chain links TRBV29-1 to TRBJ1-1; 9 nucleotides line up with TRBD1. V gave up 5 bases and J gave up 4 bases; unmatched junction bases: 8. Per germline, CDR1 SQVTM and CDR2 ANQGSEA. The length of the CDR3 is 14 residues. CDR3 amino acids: CSVLTGTGITEAFF. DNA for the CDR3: TGCAGCGTTCTCACCGGGACAGGGATCACTGAAGCTTTCTTT.

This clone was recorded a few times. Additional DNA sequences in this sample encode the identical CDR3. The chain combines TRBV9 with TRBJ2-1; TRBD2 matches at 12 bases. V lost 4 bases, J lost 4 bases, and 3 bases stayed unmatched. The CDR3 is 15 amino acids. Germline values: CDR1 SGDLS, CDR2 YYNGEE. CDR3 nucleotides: TGTGCCAGCAGCTCCCTAGCGGGAGGGTACAATGAGCAGTTCTTC. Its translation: CASSSLAGGYNEQFF.

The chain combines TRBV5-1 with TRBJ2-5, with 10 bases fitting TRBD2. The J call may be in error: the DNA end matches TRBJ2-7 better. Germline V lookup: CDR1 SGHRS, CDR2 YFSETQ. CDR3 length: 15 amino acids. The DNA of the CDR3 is TGCGCCAGCAGCTTGGGACTAGCGGGCCCCTACGAGCAGTACTTC. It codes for CASSLGLAGPYEQYF.

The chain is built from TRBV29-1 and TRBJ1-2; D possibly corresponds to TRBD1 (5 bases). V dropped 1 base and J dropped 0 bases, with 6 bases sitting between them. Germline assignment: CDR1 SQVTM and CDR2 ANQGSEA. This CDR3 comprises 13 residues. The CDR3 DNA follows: TGCAGCGTTGAAGTACAGGCTAACTATGGCTACACCTTC. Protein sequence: CSVEVQANYGYTF.

The CDR3 here is CASSFLFNEQFF. DNA of the CDR3: TGTGCCAGCAGTTTTTTATTCAATGAGCAGTTCTTC. V gene TRBV28 combines with J gene TRBJ2-1; D gene unclear. V was shortened by 3 bases and J by 6 bases, with 6 bases between the two germline ends. CDR1 and CDR2 (germline): MDHEN, SYDVKM. The CDR3 has 12 residues.

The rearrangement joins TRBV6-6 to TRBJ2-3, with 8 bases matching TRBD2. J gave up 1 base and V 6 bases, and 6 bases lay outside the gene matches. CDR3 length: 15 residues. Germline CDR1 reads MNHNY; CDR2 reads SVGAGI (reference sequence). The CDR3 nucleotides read TGTGCCAGCAGCGGGAGGGATGGGGGCACAGATACGCAGTATTTT. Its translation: CASSGRDGGTDTQYF.

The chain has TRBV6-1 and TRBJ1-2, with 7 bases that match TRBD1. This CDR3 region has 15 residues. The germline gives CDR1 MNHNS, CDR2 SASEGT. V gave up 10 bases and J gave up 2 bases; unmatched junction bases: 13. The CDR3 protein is CATSKDPGGNYGYTF. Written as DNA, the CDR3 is TGTGCCACCTCGAAGGATCCAGGGGGAAACTATGGCTACACCTTC.